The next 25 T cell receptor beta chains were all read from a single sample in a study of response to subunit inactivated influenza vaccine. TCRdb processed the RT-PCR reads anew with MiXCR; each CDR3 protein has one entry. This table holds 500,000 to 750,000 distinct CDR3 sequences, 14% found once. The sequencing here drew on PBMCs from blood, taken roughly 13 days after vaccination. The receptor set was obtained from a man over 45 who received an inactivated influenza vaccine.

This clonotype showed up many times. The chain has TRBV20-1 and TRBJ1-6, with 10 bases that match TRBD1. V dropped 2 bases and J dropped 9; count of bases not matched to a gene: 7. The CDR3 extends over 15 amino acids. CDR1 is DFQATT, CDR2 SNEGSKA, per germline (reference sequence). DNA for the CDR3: TGCAGTGCTAGAACAGGGGACAGGGGATCTTCACCCCTCCACTTT. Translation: CSARTGDRGSSPLHF.

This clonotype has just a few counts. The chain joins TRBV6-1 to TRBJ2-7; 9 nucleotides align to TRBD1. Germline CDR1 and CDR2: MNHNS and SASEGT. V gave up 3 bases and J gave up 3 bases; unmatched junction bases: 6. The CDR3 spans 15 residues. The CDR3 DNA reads TGTGCCAGCAGTGATCCGGGACAGGGAGGCTACGAGCAGTACTTC. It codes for CASSDPGQGGYEQYF.

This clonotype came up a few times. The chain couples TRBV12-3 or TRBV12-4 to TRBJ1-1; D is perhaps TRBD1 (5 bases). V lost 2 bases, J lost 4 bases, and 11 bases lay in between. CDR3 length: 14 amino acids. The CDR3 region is CASSLLSGGTEAFF. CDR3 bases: TGTGCCAGCAGTTTATTGAGTGGGGGCACTGAAGCTTTCTTT.

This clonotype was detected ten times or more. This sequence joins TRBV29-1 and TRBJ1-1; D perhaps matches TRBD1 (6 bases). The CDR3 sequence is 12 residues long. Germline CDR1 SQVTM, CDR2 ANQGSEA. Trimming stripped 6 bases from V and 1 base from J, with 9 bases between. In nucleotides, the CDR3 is TGCAGCGTCGTACAGGGGAACACTGAAGCTTTCTTT. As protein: CSVVQGNTEAFF.

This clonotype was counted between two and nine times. CDR3: CASSFSGTVTGELFF. The CDR3 nucleotides are TGTGCCAGCAGCTTCTCCGGGACAGTCACCGGGGAGCTGTTTTTT. The V gene is TRBV7-9, the J gene TRBJ2-2, with 7 bases that match TRBD1. The length of the CDR3 is 15 residues. Trimming at V came to 3 bases and at J to 4 bases, leaving 5 bases not matched to a gene. Germline-derived CDR1 and CDR2 are SEHNR and FQNEAQ (reference sequence).

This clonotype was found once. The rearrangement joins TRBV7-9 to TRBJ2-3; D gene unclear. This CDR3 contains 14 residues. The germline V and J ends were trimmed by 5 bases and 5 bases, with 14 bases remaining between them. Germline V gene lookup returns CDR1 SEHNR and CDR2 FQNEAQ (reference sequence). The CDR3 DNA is TGTGCCAGCAGCCCGCCCCACTTAAGAGATACGCAGTATTTT. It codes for CASSPPHLRDTQYF.

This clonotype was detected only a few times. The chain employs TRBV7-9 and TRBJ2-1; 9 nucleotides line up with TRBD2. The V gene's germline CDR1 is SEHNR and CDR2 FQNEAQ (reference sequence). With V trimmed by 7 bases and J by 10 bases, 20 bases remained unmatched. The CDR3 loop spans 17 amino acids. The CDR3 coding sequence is TGTGCCAGCATCACAGACGCTAGCGGGGAGGTTTTCGGCGAGCAGTTCTTC. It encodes CASITDASGEVFGEQFF.

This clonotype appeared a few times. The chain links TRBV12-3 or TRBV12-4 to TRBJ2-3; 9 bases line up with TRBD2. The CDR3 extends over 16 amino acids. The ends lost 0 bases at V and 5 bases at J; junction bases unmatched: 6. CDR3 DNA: TGTGCCAGCAGTTTAGCGCTGCGGGGGGGCAGAGATACGCAGTATTTT. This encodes CASSLALRGGRDTQYF.

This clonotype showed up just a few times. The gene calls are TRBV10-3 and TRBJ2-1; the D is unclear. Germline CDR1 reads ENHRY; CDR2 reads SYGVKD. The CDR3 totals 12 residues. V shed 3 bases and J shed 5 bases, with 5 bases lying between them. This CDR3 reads CAISDVNNEQFF. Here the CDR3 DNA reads TGTGCCATCAGTGACGTAAACAATGAGCAGTTCTTC.

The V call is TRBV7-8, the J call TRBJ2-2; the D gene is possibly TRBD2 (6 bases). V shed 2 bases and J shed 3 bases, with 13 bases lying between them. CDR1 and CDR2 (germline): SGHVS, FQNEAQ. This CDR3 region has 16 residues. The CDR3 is CASSLLSGSHTGELFF. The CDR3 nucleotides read TGTGCCAGCAGCTTACTGAGCGGGTCCCACACCGGGGAGCTGTTTTTT.

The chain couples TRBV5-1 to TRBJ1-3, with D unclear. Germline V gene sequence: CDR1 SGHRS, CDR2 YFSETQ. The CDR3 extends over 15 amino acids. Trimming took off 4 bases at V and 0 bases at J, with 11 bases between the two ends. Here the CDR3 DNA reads TGCGCCAGCAGCCCGGACGGCGCCTCTGGAAACACCATATATTTT. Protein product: CASSPDGASGNTIYF. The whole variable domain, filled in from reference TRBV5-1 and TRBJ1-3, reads KAGVTQTPRYLIKTRGQQVTLSCSPISGHRSVSWYQQTPGQGLQFLFEYFSETQRNKGNFPGRFSGRQFSNSRSEMNVSTLELGDSALYLCASSPDGASGNTIYFGEGSWLTVV.

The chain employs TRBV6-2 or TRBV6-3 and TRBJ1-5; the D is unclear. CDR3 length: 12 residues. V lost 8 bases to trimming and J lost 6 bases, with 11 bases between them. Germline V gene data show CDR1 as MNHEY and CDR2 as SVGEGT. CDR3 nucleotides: TGTGCCAGCGTAACGGGCTCTCAGCCCCAGCATTTT. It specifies CASVTGSQPQHF.

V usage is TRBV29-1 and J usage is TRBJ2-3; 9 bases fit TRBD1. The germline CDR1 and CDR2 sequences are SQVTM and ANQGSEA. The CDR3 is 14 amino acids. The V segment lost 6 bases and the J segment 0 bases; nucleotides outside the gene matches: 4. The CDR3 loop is CSVTGGPSTDTQYF. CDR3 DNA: TGCAGCGTAACAGGGGGCCCTAGCACAGATACGCAGTATTTT.

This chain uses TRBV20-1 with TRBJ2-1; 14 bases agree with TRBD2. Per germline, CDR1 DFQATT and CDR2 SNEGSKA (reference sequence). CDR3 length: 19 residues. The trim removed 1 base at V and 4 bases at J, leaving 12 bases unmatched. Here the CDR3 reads CSARALGTSGRMGYNEQFF. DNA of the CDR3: TGCAGTGCTAGAGCCCTCGGGACTAGCGGGAGAATGGGGTACAATGAGCAGTTCTTC.

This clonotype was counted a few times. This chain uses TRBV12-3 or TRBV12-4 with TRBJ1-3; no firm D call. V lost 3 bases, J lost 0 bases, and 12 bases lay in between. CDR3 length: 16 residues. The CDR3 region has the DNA TGTGCCAGCAGTTTTGAAGGGATCAGCTCTGGAAACACCATATATTTT. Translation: CASSFEGISSGNTIYF.

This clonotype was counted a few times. The CDR3 DNA follows: TGTGCCAGCAGCGATCGGGGGGGACAAGAGACCCAGTACTTC. Amino acid sequence: CASSDRGGQETQYF. This chain links TRBV5-4 with TRBJ2-5; 8 bases align to TRBD2. The V and J ends lost 4 bases and 2 bases, in that order; junction bases with no gene match: 4. The CDR3 covers 14 residues. The germline gives CDR1 SGHNT, CDR2 YYREEE (reference sequence).

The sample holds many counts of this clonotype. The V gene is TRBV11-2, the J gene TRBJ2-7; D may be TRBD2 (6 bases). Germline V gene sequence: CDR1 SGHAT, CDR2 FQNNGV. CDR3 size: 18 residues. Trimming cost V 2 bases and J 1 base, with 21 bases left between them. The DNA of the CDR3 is TGTGCCAGCAGCTTATCAAGCAGTCGGAGGGTCCCTTCCTACGAGCAGTACTTC. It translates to CASSLSSSRRVPSYEQYF.

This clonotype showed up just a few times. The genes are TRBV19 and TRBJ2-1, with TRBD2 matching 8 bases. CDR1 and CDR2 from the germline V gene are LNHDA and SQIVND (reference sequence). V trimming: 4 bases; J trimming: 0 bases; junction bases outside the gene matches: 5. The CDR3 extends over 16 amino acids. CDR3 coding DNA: TGTGCCAGTAGTACGATAGCGGGATCCTCCTACAATGAGCAGTTCTTC. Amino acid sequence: CASSTIAGSSYNEQFF.

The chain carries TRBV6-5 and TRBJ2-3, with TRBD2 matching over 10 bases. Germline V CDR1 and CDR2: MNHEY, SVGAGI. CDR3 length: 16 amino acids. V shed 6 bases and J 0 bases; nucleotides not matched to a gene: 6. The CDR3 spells CASSRLAGVSTDTQYF. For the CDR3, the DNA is TGTGCCAGCAGCCGCCTAGCGGGGGTGAGCACAGATACGCAGTATTTT.

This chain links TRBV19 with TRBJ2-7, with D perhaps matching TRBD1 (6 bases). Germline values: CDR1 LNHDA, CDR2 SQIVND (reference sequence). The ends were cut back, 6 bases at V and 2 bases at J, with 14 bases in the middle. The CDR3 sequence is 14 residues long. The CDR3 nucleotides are TGTGCCAGTAGCCGGGACACTGAAACCTACGAGCAGTACTTC. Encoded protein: CASSRDTETYEQYF. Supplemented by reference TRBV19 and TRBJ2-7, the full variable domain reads DGGITQSPKYLFRKEGQNVTLSCEQNLNHDAMYWYRQDPGQGLRLIYYSQIVNDFQKGDIAEGYSVSREKKESFPLTVTSAQKNPTAFYLCASSRDTETYEQYFGPGTRLTVT.

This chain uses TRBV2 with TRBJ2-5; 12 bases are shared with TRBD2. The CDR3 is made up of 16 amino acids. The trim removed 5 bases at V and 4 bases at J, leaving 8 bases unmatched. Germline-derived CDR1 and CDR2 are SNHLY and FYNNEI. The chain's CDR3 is CASSPSGGAPGETQYF. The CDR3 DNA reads TGTGCCAGCAGTCCTAGCGGGGGGGCCCCGGGAGAGACCCAGTACTTC.

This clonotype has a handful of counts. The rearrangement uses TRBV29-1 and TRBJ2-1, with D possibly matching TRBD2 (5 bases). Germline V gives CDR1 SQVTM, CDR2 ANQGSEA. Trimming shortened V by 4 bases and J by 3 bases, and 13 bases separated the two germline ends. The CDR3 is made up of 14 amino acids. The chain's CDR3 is CSVGYSGSYNEQFF. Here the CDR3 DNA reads TGCAGCGTTGGGTACAGCGGAAGCTACAATGAGCAGTTCTTC.

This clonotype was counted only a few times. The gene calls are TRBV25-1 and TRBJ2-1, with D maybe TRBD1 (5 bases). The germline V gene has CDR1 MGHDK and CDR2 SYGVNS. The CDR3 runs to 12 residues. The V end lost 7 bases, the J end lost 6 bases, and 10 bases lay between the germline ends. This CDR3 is CASMGQLNEQFF. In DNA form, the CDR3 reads TGTGCCAGCATGGGGCAGCTCAATGAGCAGTTCTTC.

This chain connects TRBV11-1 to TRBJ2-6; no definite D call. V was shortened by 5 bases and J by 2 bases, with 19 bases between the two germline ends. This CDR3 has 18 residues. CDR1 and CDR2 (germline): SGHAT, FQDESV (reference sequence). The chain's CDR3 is CASSTSVGKFAGANVLTF. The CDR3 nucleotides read TGTGCCAGCAGCACCTCTGTAGGGAAATTTGCTGGGGCCAACGTCCTGACTTTC.

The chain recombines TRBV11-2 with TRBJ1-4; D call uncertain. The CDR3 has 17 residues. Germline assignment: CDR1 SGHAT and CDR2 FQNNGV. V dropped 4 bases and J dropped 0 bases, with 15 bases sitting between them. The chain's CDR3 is CASSYDGPRATNEKLFF. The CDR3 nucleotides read TGTGCCAGCAGCTACGACGGGCCGAGAGCAACTAATGAAAAACTGTTTTTT.